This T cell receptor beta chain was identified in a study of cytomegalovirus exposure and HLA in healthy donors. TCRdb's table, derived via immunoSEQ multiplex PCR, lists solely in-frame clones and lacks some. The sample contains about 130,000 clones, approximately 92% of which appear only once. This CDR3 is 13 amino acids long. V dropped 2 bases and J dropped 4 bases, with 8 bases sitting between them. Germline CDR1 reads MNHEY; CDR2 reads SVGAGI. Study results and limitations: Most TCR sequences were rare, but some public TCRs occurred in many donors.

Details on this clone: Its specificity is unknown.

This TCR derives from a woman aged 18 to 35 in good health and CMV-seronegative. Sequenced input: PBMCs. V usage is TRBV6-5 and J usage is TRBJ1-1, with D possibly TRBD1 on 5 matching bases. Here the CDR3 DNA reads TGTGCCAGCAGTTACGTCGGGGGCACTGAAGCTTTCTTT. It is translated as CASSYVGGTEAFF.